This record looks at one T cell receptor beta chain sequence and its context. Its antigen is undetermined. This specimen belongs to a study of cytomegalovirus exposure and HLA in healthy donors. Regarding the study as a whole: Sequencing likely caused a cluster of highly shared sequence variants. CMV serostatus alone was available as immune exposure information. In a later analysis, TCR association rates varied by HLA locus: DRB1 most, HLA-C fewest. Analyses of presence/absence relied on an assumption of roughly uniform sequencing depth across donors.

The PCR ran on 60 Vbeta and 13 Jbeta primers. Only in-frame clones appear in the TCRdb table, and some are missing; sequencing was by immunoSEQ multiplex PCR. The sample totals just over 150,000 clones. V dropped 7 bases and J dropped 4; count of bases not matched to a gene: 14. Looked up from germline, CDR1 is SGHNT and CDR2 is YYREEE (reference sequence). This CDR3 region has 18 residues. This chain links TRBV5-4 with TRBJ2-2; 12 bases map to TRBD2. The sample taken for sequencing was PBMCs. The sequence was collected from an older woman in good health and CMV-seronegative. This CDR3 reads CASAVGELAGGVTGELFF. CDR3 bases: TGTGCCAGCGCCGTGGGGGAACTAGCGGGAGGAGTCACCGGGGAGCTGTTTTTT.